This TCR beta chain was captured in a study of cytomegalovirus exposure and HLA in healthy donors. As for the study in general: A prior study identified approximately 120 million unique TCR beta sequences from 180 million or so T cells. General study results and limits: Reported performance of the classifier showed diagnosis of cytomegalovirus status with high specificity and sensitivity. An analysis done earlier found most TCR beta V segments productive about 87% or about 30% of the time. Some public TCRs appeared in many individuals, while most sequences were rare.

Trimming took 1 base from V and 4 from J; bases not matched to a gene: 6. CDR3 length: 17 amino acids. Germline V CDR1 and CDR2: SGHVT, SQSDAQ. Both 60 Vbeta primers and 13 Jbeta primers went into the PCR. The assay was immunoSEQ multiplex PCR, and TCRdb's table has in-frame clones only and misses some. Seen here are 130,000 to 150,000 clones, about 86% observed once, and the top ten hold around 4.1%. For this clone: Its specificity is not known.

Sequencing was done on a sample of PBMCs. The sequence came from a man aged 35 to 55 in good health and CMV-seropositive. V and J are TRBV7-4 and TRBJ1-5; 11 nucleotides align to TRBD1. The CDR3 coding sequence is TGTGCCAGCAGCTTAGTTCGCGGGACAGGGGGAAATCAGCCCCAGCATTTT. Amino acid sequence: CASSLVRGTGGNQPQHF.